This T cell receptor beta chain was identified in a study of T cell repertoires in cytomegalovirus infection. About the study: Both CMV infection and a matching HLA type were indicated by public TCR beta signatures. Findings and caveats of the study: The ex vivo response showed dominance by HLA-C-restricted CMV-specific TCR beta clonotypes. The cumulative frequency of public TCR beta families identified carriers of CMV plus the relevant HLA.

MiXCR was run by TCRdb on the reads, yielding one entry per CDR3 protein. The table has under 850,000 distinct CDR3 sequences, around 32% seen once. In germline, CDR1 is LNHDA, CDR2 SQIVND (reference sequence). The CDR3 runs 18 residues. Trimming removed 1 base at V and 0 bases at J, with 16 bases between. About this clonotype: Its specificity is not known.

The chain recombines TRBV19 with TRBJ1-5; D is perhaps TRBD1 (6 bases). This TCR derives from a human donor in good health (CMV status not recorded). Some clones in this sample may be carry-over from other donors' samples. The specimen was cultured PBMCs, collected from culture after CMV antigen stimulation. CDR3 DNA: TGTGCCAGTAGTATAGTCAACAGGGTCTCTCTTAGCAATCAGCCCCAGCATTTT. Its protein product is CASSIVNRVSLSNQPQHF.